The 32 T cell receptor beta chains reported below all come from one sample, sequenced in a study of OX40 agonist ivuxolimab in advanced cancers. Data came from immunoSEQ multiplex PCR; TCRdb stores just in-frame clones and leaves some out. The sample shows over 65,000 clones, 85% to 90% of them seen only once. Here the sequenced sample was CD4+ or CD8+ T cells sorted from blood, taken in a trial of the OX40 agonist ivuxolimab. These receptors all stem from an adult with an advanced solid tumor such as melanoma, head and neck, liver or kidney cancer.

The chain has TRBV13 and TRBJ1-2; 7 positions match TRBD1. CDR1 is PRHDT and CDR2 is FYEKMQ in the germline V gene (reference sequence). The CDR3 sequence is 14 residues long. V lost 3 bases and J lost 8; bases outside the gene matches: 9. CDR3 sequence: CASSFGTASRGYTF. The DNA of the CDR3 is TGTGCCAGCAGCTTCGGGACAGCCTCTCGGGGCTACACCTTC.

The chain links TRBV9 to TRBJ2-2, with D possibly matching TRBD2 (6 bases). The germline CDR1 and CDR2 sequences are SGDLS and YYNGEE. The CDR3 totals 17 residues. V lost 4 bases and J 7 bases, leaving 23 bases between the germline ends. The CDR3 DNA sequence: TGTGCCAGCAGCTTAGGCGGCGTGGCGGGATCGATCGGGGAGCTGTTTTTT. This encodes CASSLGGVAGSIGELFF.

The chain carries TRBV27 and TRBJ1-3; D gene ambiguous. The CDR3 consists of 14 residues. Trimming removed 3 bases from V and 0 bases from J, with 6 bases in between. From germline, CDR1 is MNHEY and CDR2 SMNVEV (reference sequence). CDR3 loop: CASSLMYSGNTIYF. CDR3 nucleotide sequence: TGTGCCAGCAGTTTGATGTACTCTGGAAACACCATATATTTT.

The rearrangement links TRBV19 to TRBJ2-3; 7 bases map to TRBD2. Germline values: CDR1 LNHDA, CDR2 SQIVND (reference sequence). The CDR3 runs to 15 residues. The V and J ends lost 6 bases and 2 bases, in that order; junction bases with no gene match: 8. The CDR3 DNA reads TGTGCCAGTAGCGACGGACTAGGGACCACAGATACGCAGTATTTT. Translating gives CASSDGLGTTDTQYF.

The genes are TRBV7-2 and TRBJ1-3; TRBD1 aligns across 9 bases. The V segment lost 3 bases and the J segment 2 bases; nucleotides outside the gene matches: 8. Germline V lookup: CDR1 SGHTA, CDR2 FQGNSA. This CDR3 is 17 amino acids long. CDR3 sequence reads: CASSLWGQGLTGNTIYF. Here the CDR3 DNA reads TGTGCCAGCAGCTTGTGGGGACAGGGTTTGACTGGAAACACCATATATTTT.

J is TRBJ2-1 and V is TRBV18; D might be TRBD2 (6 bases). CDR3 size: 16 residues. Germline V gene lookup returns CDR1 KGHSH and CDR2 LQKENI. The V gene lost 2 bases and the J gene lost 5 bases, with 16 bases spanning the gap. The CDR3 protein is CASSPYQGSGHNEQFF. CDR3 coding DNA: TGTGCCAGCTCACCATATCAGGGTAGCGGCCACAATGAGCAGTTCTTC.

CDR3 DNA sequence: TGTGCCAGCAGCGTTAGCCGGGAGTCCTACAATGAGCAGTTCTTC. Protein product: CASSVSRESYNEQFF. The V gene is TRBV9, the J gene TRBJ2-1; D perhaps matches TRBD2 (6 bases). The V end lost 2 bases, the J end lost 1 base, and 10 bases lay between the germline ends. The CDR3 sequence is 15 residues long. Germline-derived CDR1 and CDR2 are SGDLS and YYNGEE.

This clone was found once. This chain joins TRBV28 and TRBJ2-7, with TRBD1 matching over 9 bases. This CDR3 has 15 amino acids. V shed 7 bases and J 5 bases; nucleotides not matched to a gene: 12. Germline V lookup: CDR1 MDHEN, CDR2 SYDVKM. The chain's CDR3 is CASITVGTGSHEQYF. DNA of the CDR3: TGTGCCAGCATTACTGTGGGGACAGGGTCCCACGAGCAGTACTTC. The full variable domain, completed using reference TRBV28 and TRBJ2-7, is DVKVTQSSRYLVKRTGEKVFLECVQDMDHENMFWYRQDPGLGLRLIYFSYDVKMKEKGDIPEGYSVSREKKERFSLILESASTNQTSMYLCASITVGTGSHEQYFGPGTRLTVT.

The chain joins TRBV6-6 to TRBJ2-7, with unresolved D. V gave up 5 bases and J gave up 7 bases, with 15 bases separating them. Germline assignment: CDR1 MNHNY and CDR2 SVGAGI (reference sequence). The CDR3 sequence is 13 residues long. CDR3 sequence: CASSRAFIGEQYF. The CDR3 DNA follows: TGTGCCAGCAGTCGGGCCTTTATTGGGGAGCAGTACTTC.

V usage is TRBV30 and J usage is TRBJ2-2; D is perhaps TRBD2 (5 bases). This CDR3 comprises 14 residues. The germline gives CDR1 GTSNPN, CDR2 SVGIG (reference sequence). V lost 0 bases and J 3 bases, leaving 8 bases between the germline ends. In DNA, the CDR3 is TGTGCCTGGAGTGTAACAGCGGACACCGGGGAGCTGTTTTTT. This translates into CAWSVTADTGELFF.

This chain joins TRBV28 and TRBJ2-1, with TRBD2 matching 7 bases. The CDR3 runs to 16 residues. V shed 5 bases, J shed 0 bases, and the junction held 7 bases outside the gene matches. Germline V lookup: CDR1 MDHEN, CDR2 SYDVKM. CDR3 sequence reads: CASSPPGGSSYNEQFF. The CDR3 DNA reads as TGTGCCAGCAGTCCTCCGGGGGGAAGCTCCTACAATGAGCAGTTCTTC.

This clone occurred once. The J gene is TRBJ1-1, the V gene TRBV6-6, with D unclear. V lost 8 bases and J lost 5, with 12 bases in between. CDR1 and CDR2 from the germline V gene are MNHNY and SVGAGI (reference sequence). This CDR3 has 12 amino acids. CDR3 nucleotide sequence: TGTGCCAGCGGTCGGGCGGGAACTGAAGCTTTCTTT. Its translation is CASGRAGTEAFF.

CDR3 coding DNA: TGTGCCAGCAGCCAAAGAAGGGCGAGCGAAAAACTGTTTTTT. The encoded protein is CASSQRRASEKLFF. This chain joins TRBV14 and TRBJ1-4; no firm D call. Germline V lookup: CDR1 SGHDN, CDR2 FVKESK. Trimming shortened V by 2 bases and J by 8 bases, and 12 bases separated the two germline ends. This CDR3 has 14 amino acids.

This clone has only one observation. The chain recombines TRBV5-1 with TRBJ2-1; D remains ambiguous. The CDR3 has 15 amino acids. CDR1 is SGHRS and CDR2 is YFSETQ in the germline V gene. V was cut by 0 bases and J by 9 bases, with 16 bases left in between. CDR3 loop: CASSLDLWGDGEQFF. CDR3 bases: TGCGCCAGCAGCTTGGATTTGTGGGGTGACGGTGAGCAGTTCTTC.

This clone has just a few counts. This chain links TRBV19 with TRBJ1-5; no clear D. Deletions cut 1 base from V and 3 bases from J, with 13 bases between. The CDR3 is 16 amino acids. Germline lookup yields CDR1 LNHDA and CDR2 SQIVND (reference sequence). The DNA of the CDR3 is TGTGCCAGTAGTATAGGGCCCGGGAGCAACAATCAGCCCCAGCATTTT. It yields the protein CASSIGPGSNNQPQHF.

This chain uses TRBV7-8 with TRBJ1-1; no firm D call. V was shortened by 7 bases and J by 2 bases, with 11 bases between the two germline ends. Germline assignment: CDR1 SGHVS and CDR2 FQNEAQ. This CDR3 spans 13 amino acids. The CDR3, as DNA: TGTGCCAGCAATCACGGCAGCAACACTGAAGCTTTCTTT. It yields the protein CASNHGSNTEAFF.

The CDR3 region is CASSLRSPVSNYGYTF. CDR3 sequence (DNA): TGTGCCAGCTCACTCCGTTCACCGGTGTCCAACTATGGCTACACCTTC. The chain couples TRBV18 to TRBJ1-2; the D is unclear. CDR1 and CDR2 from the germline V gene are KGHSH and LQKENI. The CDR3 length is 16 residues. Deletions cut 4 bases from V and 2 bases from J, with 17 bases between.

This clone was seen only once. This chain uses TRBV7-6 with TRBJ2-5; D gene unclear. Looked up from germline, CDR1 is SGHVS and CDR2 is FNYEAQ. This CDR3 has 14 residues. V dropped 1 base and J dropped 1 base, with 7 bases sitting between them. CDR3 residues: CASSLGGSQETQYF. Written as DNA, the CDR3 is TGTGCCAGCAGCTTAGGCGGCAGCCAAGAGACCCAGTACTTC. Variable domain in full (rest from reference TRBV7-6 and TRBJ2-5): GAGVSQSPRYKVTKRGQDVALRCDPISGHVSLYWYRQALGQGPEFLTYFNYEAQQDKSGLPNDRFSAERPEGSISTLTIQRTEQRDSAMYRCASSLGGSQETQYFGPGTRLLVL.

V is TRBV7-9 and J is TRBJ2-7; possible D gene TRBD1, 7 bases. The CDR3 totals 18 residues. Trimming took 3 bases from V and 5 from J, leaving 26 bases between them. CDR1 and CDR2 (germline): SEHNR, FQNEAQ (reference sequence). The CDR3 protein is CASSFPGAGGGGFHEQYF. The CDR3 DNA follows: TGTGCCAGCAGCTTCCCTGGGGCAGGGGGTGGAGGGTTTCACGAGCAGTACTTC.

The V and J genes are TRBV5-1 and TRBJ2-7; D is perhaps TRBD1 (6 bases). The CDR3 loop spans 14 amino acids. V shed 5 bases and J shed 0 bases, with 12 bases lying between them. From germline, CDR1 is SGHRS and CDR2 YFSETQ. CDR3 sequence: CASSFTGFSYEQYF. As DNA, the CDR3 is TGCGCCAGCAGTTTCACAGGGTTCTCCTACGAGCAGTACTTC.

This sequence joins TRBV7-8 and TRBJ2-2; TRBD2 aligns across 7 bases. J was trimmed by 1 base and V by 8 bases; bases with no gene match: 7. The CDR3 extends over 15 amino acids. Per the germline V gene, CDR1 is SGHVS and CDR2 is FQNEAQ. As DNA, the CDR3 is TGTGCCAGCGGACACGGCGGGGGGAACACCGGGGAGCTGTTTTTT. As protein: CASGHGGGNTGELFF.

The V gene is TRBV18, the J gene TRBJ2-2; 7 bases map to TRBD2. Germline-derived CDR1 and CDR2 are KGHSH and LQKENI. The CDR3 is 14 amino acids. Trimming at V came to 2 bases and at J to 7 bases, leaving 4 bases not matched to a gene. The CDR3 here is CASSPAGDVGELFF. CDR3 coding DNA: TGTGCCAGCTCACCAGCGGGAGACGTCGGGGAGCTGTTTTTT.

This chain links TRBV5-1 with TRBJ2-1; D is possibly TRBD1 or TRBD2 (6 bases each). The CDR3 loop spans 13 amino acids. The V gene's germline CDR1 is SGHRS and CDR2 YFSETQ. V was shortened by 2 bases and J by 8 bases, with 11 bases between the two germline ends. The CDR3 is CASSLGGQDEQFF. In DNA form, the CDR3 reads TGCGCCAGCAGCTTAGGGGGGCAGGATGAGCAGTTCTTC.

In this sample, this clone turned up once. The genes are TRBV14 and TRBJ1-1, with TRBD1 matching 7 bases. Trimming took 7 bases from V and 0 from J; bases not matched to a gene: 2. Germline V gene data show CDR1 as SGHDN and CDR2 as FVKESK. The CDR3 contains 13 residues. The CDR3 region is CASIQGLNTEAFF. In DNA form, the CDR3 reads TGTGCCAGCATACAGGGGCTGAACACTGAAGCTTTCTTT. Full variable domain (rest looked up from reference TRBV14 and TRBJ1-1): EAGVTQFPSHSVIEKGQTVTLRCDPISGHDNLYWYRRVMGKEIKFLLHFVKESKQDESGMPNNRFLAERTGGTYSTLKVQPAELEDSGVYFCASIQGLNTEAFFGQGTRLTVV.

This chain links TRBV4-2 with TRBJ2-7; possibly TRBD1 or TRBD2 for D (6 bases each). Germline loops: CDR1 LGHNA, CDR2 YNFKEQ. V shed 0 bases and J shed 3 bases, with 9 bases lying between them. The length of the CDR3 is 14 residues. The CDR3 region is CASSQEGGLYEQYF. In DNA form, the CDR3 reads TGTGCCAGCAGCCAAGAGGGGGGCCTCTACGAGCAGTACTTC.

V usage is TRBV7-2 and J usage is TRBJ1-4; the D gene is possibly TRBD1 (5 bases). The CDR3 totals 15 residues. Germline CDR1 reads SGHTA; CDR2 reads FQGNSA. Trimming took 2 bases from V and 8 from J, leaving 15 bases between them. The CDR3 sequence is CASSLRGADGEKLFF. CDR3 coding DNA: TGTGCCAGCAGCTTAAGAGGGGCAGATGGAGAAAAACTGTTTTTT.

The gene calls are TRBV28 and TRBJ2-7; no definite D call. Per the germline V gene, CDR1 is MDHEN and CDR2 is SYDVKM. The CDR3 is made up of 14 amino acids. Trimming stripped 8 bases from V and 3 bases from J, with 17 bases between. CDR3 nucleotide sequence: TGTGCCAGCCATCCAGGCCAACTATTCTACGAGCAGTACTTC. Residues: CASHPGQLFYEQYF.

Here the CDR3 DNA reads TGCGCCAGCACCCCGACAACCATGAACACTGAAGCTTTCTTT. It is translated as CASTPTTMNTEAFF. V and J are TRBV10-2 and TRBJ1-1; the D is unclear. Germline loops: CDR1 WSHSY, CDR2 SAAADI. The CDR3 spans 14 residues. The V gene lost 7 bases and the J gene lost 0 bases, with 12 bases spanning the gap.

This chain uses TRBV7-3 with TRBJ2-7; either TRBD1 or TRBD2 may supply D (7 bases each). This CDR3 is 14 amino acids long. Germline CDR1 is SGHTA and CDR2 is FQGTGA. The ends were cut back, 5 bases at V and 4 bases at J, with 15 bases in the middle. CDR3 loop: CASSIQGGRYEQYF. The CDR3 DNA reads as TGTGCCAGCAGCATCCAGGGGGGGCGGTACGAGCAGTACTTC.

The V gene is TRBV4-2, the J gene TRBJ1-5; tentative D call: TRBD1 (5 bases). V was shortened by 5 bases and J by 5 bases, with 10 bases between the two germline ends. This CDR3 has 13 amino acids. Germline CDR1 LGHNA, CDR2 YNFKEQ. In DNA, the CDR3 is TGTGCCAGCAGCTTGGGGCCGGATCAGCCCCAGCATTTT. As protein: CASSLGPDQPQHF.

The chain carries TRBV10-2 and TRBJ2-1; 9 bases are a match to TRBD2. This CDR3 has 16 residues. J was trimmed by 9 bases and V by 0 bases; bases with no gene match: 9. Germline V gives CDR1 WSHSY, CDR2 SAAADI. The CDR3 DNA is TGCGCCAGCAGTGAGTCCGTAGCGGGAGCCTTAGGTGAGCAGTTCTTC. Translation: CASSESVAGALGEQFF.

This chain joins TRBV5-4 and TRBJ1-2; perhaps TRBD1 as D (5 bases). V shed 3 bases and J shed 4 bases, with 13 bases lying between them. Germline values: CDR1 SGHNT, CDR2 YYREEE (reference sequence). This CDR3 is 14 amino acids long. CDR3 in DNA: TGTGCCAGCAGCTCAGGGATTGATTCCTATGGCTACACCTTC. Translating it yields CASSSGIDSYGYTF.